Given below is one TCR beta chain in context. Its antigen remains unknown. Assay used: immunoSEQ multiplex PCR; TCRdb lists only in-frame clones, some missing. This table has about 97,000 clones, about 90% appearing once. This specimen comes from a study of siplizumab effects on memory and regulatory T cells. Whole-study results and caveats: Unstimulated subsets were the mapping target of only a minor fraction of alloreactive clones.

CDR3 length equals 15 residues. The germline V gene has CDR1 LNHDA and CDR2 SQIVND (reference sequence). J was trimmed by 2 bases and V by 4 bases; bases with no gene match: 7. The chain recombines TRBV19 with TRBJ1-1; 7 nucleotides match TRBD1. This receptor was identified in a human donor in good health. Material: non-Treg CD4+ T cells sorted from blood. The CDR3 loop is CASSTSGTVNTEAFF. In DNA form, the CDR3 reads TGTGCCAGTAGTACCTCCGGGACAGTTAACACTGAAGCTTTCTTT. The complete variable domain, with remaining parts taken from reference TRBV19 and TRBJ1-1, reads DGGITQSPKYLFRKEGQNVTLSCEQNLNHDAMYWYRQDPGQGLRLIYYSQIVNDFQKGDIAEGYSVSREKKESFPLTVTSAQKNPTAFYLCASSTSGTVNTEAFFGQGTRLTVV.